Below, 28 T cell receptor beta chains from the same sample are listed, as sequenced in a study of technical replicates of blood from a handful of donors. Sequencing was performed with immunoSEQ multiplex PCR; in TCRdb, only in-frame clones are kept and a portion is missing. The sample lists more than 90,000 clones, about 96% seen once, with roughly 0.36% in the top ten. The specimen was T cells isolated from PBMCs. These receptors originate from a human donor in good health.

The chain uses TRBV29-1 and TRBJ2-3; tentative D call: TRBD2 (6 bases). The CDR3 sequence is 16 residues long. Looked up from germline, CDR1 is SQVTM and CDR2 is ANQGSEA. The V end was cut by 4 bases, the J end by 5 bases, with 22 bases between. The CDR3 DNA reads TGCAGCGTTGTGGCACCGGGGCCGGGAGTTGGAGATACGCAGTATTTT. Encoded protein: CSVVAPGPGVGDTQYF.

V is TRBV19 and J is TRBJ1-4, with D perhaps matching TRBD1 (6 bases). Trimming removed 0 bases at V and 4 bases at J, with 9 bases between. CDR1 and CDR2 from the germline V gene are LNHDA and SQIVND (reference sequence). The CDR3 loop spans 15 amino acids. The CDR3 region has the DNA TGTGCCAGTAGTATAGAGGGGGCCCGTAATGAAAAACTGTTTTTT. This sequence encodes CASSIEGARNEKLFF.

CDR3 sequence: CASSPLSGANVLTF. The CDR3 DNA follows: TGTGCCAGCAGTCCCCTTTCTGGGGCCAACGTCCTGACTTTC. The V call is TRBV27, the J call TRBJ2-6; D is unresolved. Germline lookup yields CDR1 MNHEY and CDR2 SMNVEV (reference sequence). Trimming left V 5 bases short and J 1 base short, with 6 bases between. The CDR3 has 14 residues.

In its sample, this clone was seen once. The sample holds other DNA sequences that translate to the same CDR3. J is TRBJ2-3 and V is TRBV29-1; 7 bases fit TRBD1. From germline, CDR1 is SQVTM and CDR2 ANQGSEA. J gave up 2 bases and V 1 base, and 3 bases lay outside the gene matches. This CDR3 contains 14 residues. The CDR3 sequence is CSVEGQGYTDTQYF. As DNA, the CDR3 is TGCAGCGTTGAAGGACAGGGCTACACAGATACGCAGTATTTT.

The rearrangement uses TRBV6-5 and TRBJ2-5; 8 bases map to TRBD1. Per germline, CDR1 MNHEY and CDR2 SVGAGI. CDR3 length equals 13 residues. The V and J ends lost 8 bases and 5 bases, in that order; junction bases with no gene match: 7. In DNA form, the CDR3 reads TGTGCCAGCCGGCCAGACAGGGGCGAGACCCAGTACTTC. It specifies CASRPDRGETQYF.

This clone was counted once. V gene TRBV6-1 combines with J gene TRBJ1-2, with D possibly TRBD1 on 5 matching bases. Trimming took 7 bases from V and 4 from J, leaving 13 bases between them. This CDR3 comprises 13 residues. The germline V gene has CDR1 MNHNS and CDR2 SASEGT. The CDR3: CASITGHLYGYTF. DNA of the CDR3: TGTGCCAGCATTACCGGACACCTCTATGGCTACACCTTC.

The V call is TRBV7-9, the J call TRBJ2-5; possibly TRBD1 for D (7 bases). Trimming cost V 6 bases and J 4 bases, with 15 bases left between them. The germline gives CDR1 SEHNR, CDR2 FQNEAQ (reference sequence). The CDR3 is 14 amino acids. In nucleotides, the CDR3 is TGTGCCAGCAGAACCGGAGGGGGCGCAGAGACCCAGTACTTC. It codes for CASRTGGGAETQYF.

This clone has only a few counts. This rearrangement joins TRBV4-1 to TRBJ1-5; D unresolved. Between the trimmed V and J ends, which lost 3 bases and 8 bases, there was a span of 14 bases. The CDR3 runs 14 residues. Germline CDR1 is MGHRA and CDR2 is YSYEKL. The chain's CDR3 is CASSHPELSKPQHF. The CDR3 DNA is TGCGCCAGCAGCCACCCGGAGCTGAGCAAGCCCCAGCATTTT.

V and J are TRBV27 and TRBJ1-5; unclear D gene. From germline, CDR1 is MNHEY and CDR2 SMNVEV (reference sequence). This CDR3 comprises 17 residues. Deletions cut 5 bases from V and 1 base from J, with 18 bases between. The CDR3 region is CASSPLTGRRSNQPQHF. The CDR3 DNA reads TGTGCCAGCAGTCCACTGACGGGTCGCCGGAGCAATCAGCCCCAGCATTTT.

This chain links TRBV27 with TRBJ2-5, with 10 bases identical to TRBD2. V lost 7 bases to trimming and J lost 5 bases; unmatched junction nucleotides: 10. The CDR3 sequence is 15 residues long. Germline-derived CDR1 and CDR2 are MNHEY and SMNVEV (reference sequence). DNA of the CDR3: TGTGCCAGCATCTCAGCGGGAGGGCCTGGGGAGACCCAGTACTTC. It codes for CASISAGGPGETQYF.

This chain uses TRBV15 with TRBJ2-1; 12 bases fit TRBD2. The germline gives CDR1 LNHNV, CDR2 YYDKDF (reference sequence). This CDR3 spans 18 amino acids. The V gene end was trimmed by 0 bases and the J gene end by 6 bases; junction bases not matched to a gene: 9. The CDR3 spells CATSRDLTSGRDFNEQFF. CDR3 in DNA: TGTGCCACCAGCAGAGATCTGACTAGCGGGAGAGATTTCAATGAGCAGTTCTTC.

The rearrangement uses TRBV6-4 and TRBJ1-5; D is ambiguous. CDR1 is MRHNA and CDR2 is SNTAGT in the germline V gene. The V end was cut by 8 bases, the J end by 0 bases, with 11 bases between. This CDR3 has 14 residues. The DNA of the CDR3 is TGTGCCAGCTCTGAATTAGATAGCAATCAGCCCCAGCATTTT. Translated, it gives CASSELDSNQPQHF.

The chain employs TRBV9 and TRBJ2-1; D is possibly TRBD2 (5 bases). The germline CDR1 and CDR2 sequences are SGDLS and YYNGEE. CDR3 size: 13 residues. The V and J ends lost 4 bases and 7 bases respectively, with 12 bases between them. CDR3 protein: CASSFGLGNEQFF. The CDR3 DNA follows: TGTGCCAGCAGCTTCGGACTTGGTAATGAGCAGTTCTTC.

The chain couples TRBV9 to TRBJ2-7, with 7 positions matching TRBD2. Germline-derived CDR1 and CDR2 are SGDLS and YYNGEE. The CDR3 sequence is 15 residues long. V trimming: 3 bases; J trimming: 1 base; junction bases outside the gene matches: 7. In DNA form, the CDR3 reads TGTGCCAGCAGCGGTGGATCGGGGGGATCCTACGAGCAGTACTTC. It is translated as CASSGGSGGSYEQYF.

CDR3: CASSIADGGYGYTF. Written as DNA, the CDR3 is TGTGCCAGTAGTATAGCGGACGGAGGATATGGCTACACCTTC. The chain carries TRBV19 and TRBJ1-2; no clear D. The CDR3 is 14 amino acids. Trimming stripped 1 base from V and 5 bases from J, with 11 bases between. Germline assignment: CDR1 LNHDA and CDR2 SQIVND (reference sequence).

The V call is TRBV7-2, the J call TRBJ2-1; 8 bases are shared with TRBD2. The CDR3 has 16 amino acids. With V trimmed by 1 base and J by 4 bases, 6 bases remained unmatched. CDR1 is SGHTA and CDR2 is FQGNSA in the germline V gene. The CDR3 coding sequence is TGTGCCAGCAGCTTAGGGGCGGGAGGTTCGTACAATGAGCAGTTCTTC. Amino acid sequence: CASSLGAGGSYNEQFF.

The V call is TRBV7-9, the J call TRBJ1-5, with D possibly matching TRBD1 (5 bases). Germline CDR1 is SEHNR and CDR2 is FQNEAQ (reference sequence). This CDR3 region has 14 residues. The germline V and J ends were trimmed by 9 bases and 0 bases, with 12 bases remaining between them. The CDR3 nucleotides are TGTGCCAGAGACAGAAACCTTAGCAATCAGCCCCAGCATTTT. Protein: CARDRNLSNQPQHF.

The chain combines TRBV18 with TRBJ1-2, with 7 bases fitting TRBD1. The trim removed 2 bases at V and 0 bases at J, leaving 6 bases unmatched. Per germline, CDR1 KGHSH and CDR2 LQKENI. This CDR3 comprises 16 residues. The CDR3 reads CASSPEGAKANYGYTF. The DNA for the CDR3 is TGTGCCAGCTCACCAGAGGGGGCAAAAGCTAACTATGGCTACACCTTC.

The chain's CDR3 is CASRRTSASYEQYF. DNA of the CDR3: TGCGCCAGCAGACGAACTAGCGCATCCTACGAGCAGTACTTC. The chain recombines TRBV4-1 with TRBJ2-7; 7 nucleotides match TRBD2. With V trimmed by 6 bases and J by 1 base, 6 bases remained unmatched. CDR3 size: 14 residues. CDR1 and CDR2 (germline): MGHRA, YSYEKL.

The CDR3 sequence is CAWSLLGTAYGYTF. DNA of the CDR3: TGTGCCTGGAGTCTTTTGGGGACAGCGTATGGCTACACCTTC. The chain recombines TRBV30 with TRBJ1-2, with 7 nucleotides matching TRBD1. The CDR3 runs to 14 residues. Trimming removed 2 bases from V and 5 bases from J; junction bases left unmatched: 8. The germline CDR1 and CDR2 sequences are GTSNPN and SVGIG (reference sequence).

The V call is TRBV11-3, the J call TRBJ2-5; 9 bases fit TRBD1. The CDR3 consists of 15 residues. Per germline, CDR1 SGHNT and CDR2 YENEEA. V trimming: 4 bases; J trimming: 3 bases; junction bases outside the gene matches: 6. CDR3 sequence: CASSSLWDREETQYF. As DNA, the CDR3 is TGTGCCAGCAGCTCTCTTTGGGACAGGGAAGAGACCCAGTACTTC.

The V call is TRBV7-9, the J call TRBJ2-5; possible D gene TRBD2, 6 bases. V lost 5 bases, J lost 2 bases, and 18 bases lay in between. Per germline, CDR1 SEHNR and CDR2 FQNEAQ (reference sequence). This CDR3 region has 16 residues. This CDR3 is CASSPQRRDLQETQYF. CDR3 in DNA: TGTGCCAGCAGCCCCCAACGGAGGGACTTACAAGAGACCCAGTACTTC.

The V call is TRBV7-2, the J call TRBJ1-4; D call uncertain. The CDR3 runs to 13 residues. V was cut by 5 bases and J by 6 bases, with 10 bases left in between. Germline CDR1 and CDR2: SGHTA and FQGNSA. Here the CDR3 DNA reads TGTGCCAGCAGCCCCAGGCCCGATGAAAAACTGTTTTTT. This sequence encodes CASSPRPDEKLFF.

This chain connects TRBV6-1 to TRBJ1-1; 11 bases are shared with TRBD1. CDR3 length equals 15 residues. V lost 6 bases to trimming and J lost 3 bases; unmatched junction nucleotides: 6. CDR1 and CDR2 from the germline V gene are MNHNS and SASEGT. This CDR3 reads CASREDRGLYTEAFF. The CDR3 coding sequence is TGTGCCAGCAGGGAGGACAGGGGGCTATACACTGAAGCTTTCTTT.

Only one count was recorded for this clone. V gene TRBV28 combines with J gene TRBJ1-5, with D perhaps matching TRBD1 (5 bases). CDR1 MDHEN and CDR2 SYDVKM come from the germline V gene. The ends were cut back, 3 bases at V and 2 bases at J, with 17 bases in the middle. This CDR3 spans 17 amino acids. CDR3 nucleotide sequence: TGTGCCAGCAGTTTTCGATTTCGGGGGATTGGCAATCAGCCCCAGCATTTT. Its protein product is CASSFRFRGIGNQPQHF.

This chain links TRBV6-1 with TRBJ2-7, with 10 bases lining up with TRBD1. In germline, CDR1 is MNHNS, CDR2 SASEGT. This CDR3 is 12 amino acids long. With V trimmed by 10 bases and J by 4 bases, 4 bases remained unmatched. The DNA of the CDR3 is TGTGCCACTGACAGGGGGCCGTACGAGCAGTACTTC. This gives the protein CATDRGPYEQYF.

V and J are TRBV4-1 and TRBJ2-3, with no clear D. The V end was cut by 1 base, the J end by 0 bases, with 5 bases between. Germline V gene sequence: CDR1 MGHRA, CDR2 YSYEKL. The CDR3 consists of 14 residues. The CDR3: CASSQVISTDTQYF. As DNA, the CDR3 is TGCGCCAGCAGCCAAGTAATAAGCACAGATACGCAGTATTTT.

The V call is TRBV7-2, the J call TRBJ2-1; the D gene is possibly TRBD2 (5 bases). The CDR3 length is 13 residues. V was shortened by 3 bases and J by 4 bases, with 7 bases between the two germline ends. The germline V gene encodes CDR1 SGHTA and CDR2 FQGNSA. The CDR3 sequence is CASSFGGYNEQFF. CDR3 nucleotide sequence: TGTGCCAGCAGCTTTGGAGGTTACAATGAGCAGTTCTTC.